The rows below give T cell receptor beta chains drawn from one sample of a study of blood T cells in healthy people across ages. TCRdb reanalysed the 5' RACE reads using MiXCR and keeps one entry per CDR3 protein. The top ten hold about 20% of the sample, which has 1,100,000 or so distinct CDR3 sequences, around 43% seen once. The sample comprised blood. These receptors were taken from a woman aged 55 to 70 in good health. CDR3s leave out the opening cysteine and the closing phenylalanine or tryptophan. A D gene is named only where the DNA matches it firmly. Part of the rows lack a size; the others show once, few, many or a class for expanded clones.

CDR3aa: ATSVPGTSGNNEQF
j_gene: TRBJ2-1
abundance: .
v_gene: TRBV15
d_gene: TRBD2

CDR3aa: ASSLKGGARETQY
j_gene: TRBJ2-5
abundance: .
v_gene: TRBV7-3
d_gene: .

CDR3aa: ASSLSGKVYEQY
j_gene: TRBJ2-7
abundance: few
v_gene: TRBV7-8
d_gene: .

CDR3aa: ASSQREGVTQY
j_gene: TRBJ2-5
abundance: .
v_gene: TRBV7-6
d_gene: TRBD2

CDR3aa: ASSERWGLAGVEQF
j_gene: TRBJ2-1
abundance: .
v_gene: TRBV2
d_gene: TRBD2

CDR3aa: ASSPGVGTDTQY
j_gene: TRBJ2-3
abundance: .
v_gene: TRBV7-9
d_gene: .

CDR3aa: SVEVSGAPAQY
j_gene: TRBJ2-5
abundance: .
v_gene: TRBV29-1
d_gene: .

CDR3aa: AIIVPGKGYT
j_gene: TRBJ1-2
abundance: .
v_gene: TRBV2
d_gene: .

CDR3aa: ASSQVEGAGGSYEQY
j_gene: TRBJ2-7
abundance: .
v_gene: TRBV4-1
d_gene: TRBD1

CDR3aa: ASSLRQLDTQY
j_gene: TRBJ2-3
abundance: .
v_gene: TRBV12-3/TRBV12-4
d_gene: .

CDR3aa: ASSQQAPVTGTYEQY
j_gene: TRBJ2-7
abundance: .
v_gene: TRBV6-5
d_gene: TRBD1

CDR3aa: ASSFEFPGTDTQY
j_gene: TRBJ2-3
abundance: .
v_gene: TRBV7-9
d_gene: .

CDR3aa: ASSLTSGRPRSYNEQY
j_gene: .
abundance: .
v_gene: TRBV5-6
d_gene: TRBD2

CDR3aa: ATSGPRVQY
j_gene: TRBJ2-7
abundance: .
v_gene: TRBV24-1
d_gene: .

CDR3aa: ASSLWAGWTLH
j_gene: TRBJ1-6
abundance: .
v_gene: TRBV27
d_gene: .

CDR3aa: ASSGPPGLYYGYT
j_gene: TRBJ1-2
abundance: .
v_gene: TRBV2
d_gene: .

CDR3aa: ASSGDINLPYEQY
j_gene: TRBJ2-7
abundance: .
v_gene: TRBV14
d_gene: .

CDR3aa: ASSSSVYEQY
j_gene: TRBJ2-7
abundance: many
v_gene: TRBV12-3/TRBV12-4
d_gene: .

CDR3aa: ASSDGFLHEQY
j_gene: .
abundance: .
v_gene: TRBV27
d_gene: .

CDR3aa: ASSPPGHRQETQY
j_gene: TRBJ2-5
abundance: .
v_gene: TRBV5-5
d_gene: .

CDR3aa: ASTRSGYSYEQY
j_gene: TRBJ2-7
abundance: .
v_gene: TRBV12-3/TRBV12-4
d_gene: .

CDR3aa: ASSPDRGRADTQY
j_gene: TRBJ2-3
abundance: few
v_gene: TRBV2
d_gene: TRBD1

CDR3aa: ASSPGTTFYNEQF
j_gene: TRBJ2-1
abundance: .
v_gene: TRBV3-1
d_gene: TRBD2

CDR3aa: ASRRREGGNIQY
j_gene: TRBJ2-4
abundance: .
v_gene: TRBV2
d_gene: TRBD2

CDR3aa: ASSPWSGETQY
j_gene: TRBJ2-5
abundance: .
v_gene: TRBV7-2
d_gene: .

CDR3aa: ASSWTSGRAGETQY
j_gene: TRBJ2-5
abundance: .
v_gene: TRBV9
d_gene: TRBD2

CDR3aa: ASSVGTGPSGGYT
j_gene: TRBJ1-2
abundance: .
v_gene: TRBV9
d_gene: TRBD1

CDR3aa: SAQSRGNTEAF
j_gene: TRBJ1-1
abundance: .
v_gene: TRBV20-1
d_gene: .

CDR3aa: ASSPGGEDTQY
j_gene: TRBJ2-3
abundance: .
v_gene: TRBV9
d_gene: .

CDR3aa: ASTPGQGSRSPNYNEQF
j_gene: TRBJ2-1
abundance: .
v_gene: TRBV27
d_gene: TRBD1

CDR3aa: ASSSGLGSIQY
j_gene: TRBJ2-4
abundance: .
v_gene: TRBV6-6
d_gene: TRBD2

CDR3aa: ASSQDLVKHSYEQY
j_gene: TRBJ2-7
abundance: .
v_gene: TRBV3-1
d_gene: .

CDR3aa: ASSQDRRDRIPEQY
j_gene: .
abundance: few
v_gene: TRBV3-1
d_gene: TRBD1

CDR3aa: SASPLGEWSYNDSEQF
j_gene: TRBJ2-1
abundance: .
v_gene: TRBV20-1
d_gene: .

CDR3aa: ASSYSAGTDPLYEQY
j_gene: TRBJ2-7
abundance: few
v_gene: TRBV6-6
d_gene: TRBD1

CDR3aa: SAITYNEQF
j_gene: TRBJ2-1
abundance: few
v_gene: TRBV20-1
d_gene: .

CDR3aa: SARIPRVYNEQF
j_gene: TRBJ2-1
abundance: .
v_gene: TRBV20-1
d_gene: .

CDR3aa: SARGLADSYNEQF
j_gene: TRBJ2-1
abundance: many
v_gene: TRBV20-1
d_gene: TRBD2

CDR3aa: ASSRRETGELF
j_gene: TRBJ2-2
abundance: .
v_gene: TRBV28
d_gene: .

CDR3aa: ASMGGTSYEQY
j_gene: TRBJ2-7
abundance: .
v_gene: TRBV27
d_gene: .

CDR3aa: ASSQGLGVEQY
j_gene: .
abundance: .
v_gene: TRBV14
d_gene: .